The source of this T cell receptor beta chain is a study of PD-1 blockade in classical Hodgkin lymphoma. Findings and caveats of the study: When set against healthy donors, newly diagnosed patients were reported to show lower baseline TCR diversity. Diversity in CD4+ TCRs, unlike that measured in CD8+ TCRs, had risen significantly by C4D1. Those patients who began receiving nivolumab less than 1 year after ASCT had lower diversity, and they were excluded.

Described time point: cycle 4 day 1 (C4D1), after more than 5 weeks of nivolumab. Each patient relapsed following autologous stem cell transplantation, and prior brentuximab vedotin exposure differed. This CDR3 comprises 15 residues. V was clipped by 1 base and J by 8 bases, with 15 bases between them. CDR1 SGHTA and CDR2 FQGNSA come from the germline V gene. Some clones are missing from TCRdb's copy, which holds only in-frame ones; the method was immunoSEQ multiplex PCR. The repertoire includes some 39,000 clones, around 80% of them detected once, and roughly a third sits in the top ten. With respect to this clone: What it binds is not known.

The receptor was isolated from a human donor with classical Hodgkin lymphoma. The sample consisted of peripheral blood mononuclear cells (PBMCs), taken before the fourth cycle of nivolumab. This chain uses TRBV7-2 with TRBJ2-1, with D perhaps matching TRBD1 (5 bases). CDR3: CASSLGLTARDEQFF. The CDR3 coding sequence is TGTGCCAGCAGCTTAGGCCTGACAGCCCGCGATGAGCAGTTCTTC.